The rows below give T cell receptor beta chains drawn from one sample of a study of T cells after yellow fever vaccination. TCRdb called the 5' RACE reads again in MiXCR, with one record for every CDR3 protein. The data contain about 210,000 distinct CDR3 sequences, less than 7.5% of them singletons. The sample in question was CD4+ T cells sorted from PBMCs, obtained on the day of the yellow fever booster vaccination. Receptors were obtained from a man aged 30-40 years who received the YFV17D yellow fever vaccine. The CDR3 runs from the conserved cysteine through the conserved F or W. The order of the fields is J gene, clone size, D gene, V gene, CDR3 protein, CDR3 DNA. The D gene is left open where the match is weak. Not all rows give a size; the values are once, few, many and, for expanded clones, a class.

TRBJ1-5 many . TRBV5-5 CASSLDTVQPQHF TGTGCCAGCAGCTTGGATACGGTGCAGCCCCAGCATTTT
TRBJ2-7 . . TRBV20-1 CSAQSSSIPGEQYF TGCAGTGCCCAATCTAGCTCAATACCGGGCGAGCAGTACTTC
TRBJ2-3 many . TRBV24-1 CATSDRRASEGDTQYF TGTGCCACCAGTGACCGGAGAGCCTCAGAGGGAGATACGCAGTATTTT
TRBJ2-2 few TRBD1 TRBV12-3/TRBV12-4 CASRSQGMNTGELFF TGTGCCAGCAGATCACAGGGGATGAACACCGGGGAGCTGTTTTTT
TRBJ2-7 . TRBD2 TRBV20-1 CSAGRIGLAGGPSLSHEQYF TGCAGTGCGGGACGCATCGGACTAGCGGGAGGGCCCAGTCTGTCACACGAGCAGTACTTC
TRBJ2-5 . . TRBV4-3 CASSQGGGGETQYF TGCGCCAGCAGCCAAGGAGGGGGAGGGGAGACCCAGTACTTC
TRBJ1-3 . . TRBV3-1 CASSQGGAVTGNTIYF TGTGCCAGCAGCCAAGGAGGGGCGGTCACTGGAAACACCATATATTTT
TRBJ2-3 few . TRBV20-1 CSAEDQTDTQYF TGCAGTGCCGAGGACCAAACAGATACGCAGTATTTT
TRBJ2-7 many TRBD1 TRBV29-1 CSVGQGVEQYF TGCAGCGTCGGACAGGGGGTCGAGCAGTACTTC
TRBJ2-7 few TRBD2 TRBV19 CASSTLSAQVAGGGYEQYF TGTGCCAGTAGTACCTTATCAGCCCAAGTAGCGGGAGGCGGGTACGAGCAGTACTTC
TRBJ2-5 few . TRBV7-2 CASSLGWSWGETQYF TGTGCCAGCAGCTTAGGGTGGTCATGGGGAGAGACCCAGTACTTC
TRBJ2-7 many . TRBV5-1 CASSLEPGRYEQYF TGCGCCAGCAGCTTGGAGCCAGGGCGGTACGAGCAGTACTTC
TRBJ2-3 many . TRBV20-1 CSARVRGSYTDTQYF TGCAGTGCTAGAGTAAGGGGGAGTTACACAGATACGCAGTATTTT
TRBJ2-5 . . TRBV27 CASSLLGLGTQYF TGTGCCAGCAGTTTACTGGGGTTGGGGACCCAGTACTTC
TRBJ1-2 few . TRBV30 CADRGNYGYTF TGTGCCGATAGGGGAAACTATGGCTACACCTTC
TRBJ2-7 few . TRBV21-1 CASRSGSSSYEQYF TGTGCCAGCAGGAGCGGGTCCAGCTCCTACGAGCAGTACTTC
TRBJ1-5 few TRBD1 TRBV20-1 CSAMGGQGIGNQPQHF TGCAGTGCTATGGGAGGACAGGGCATAGGCAATCAGCCCCAGCATTTT
TRBJ2-1 many . TRBV12-3/TRBV12-4 CASSVQTGLNEQFF TGTGCCAGCAGTGTTCAGACAGGCCTCAATGAGCAGTTCTTC
TRBJ2-6 many . TRBV29-1 CSILLGGGGISGANVLTF TGCAGCATCCTGTTGGGAGGCGGCGGTATCTCTGGGGCCAACGTCCTGACTTTC
TRBJ2-2 few TRBD1 TRBV12-3/TRBV12-4 CASSTLLGQDTGELFF TGTGCCAGCAGTACGCTACTCGGACAGGACACCGGGGAGCTGTTTTTT
TRBJ2-7 . TRBD1 TRBV18 CASSRDRGAEQYF TGTGCCAGCTCACGAGACAGGGGAGCCGAGCAGTACTTC
TRBJ2-6 . . TRBV7-6 CASSPRGSSGANVLTF TGTGCCAGCAGCCCCCGCGGTTCGTCCGGGGCCAACGTCCTGACTTTC
TRBJ2-3 many TRBD2 TRBV20-1 CSARVPGGGDTQYF TGCAGTGCTAGAGTTCCCGGGGGGGGAGATACGCAGTATTTT
TRBJ2-3 few TRBD2 TRBV4-3 CASSLQPTSGRTSTDTQYF TGCGCCAGCAGCCTCCAGCCGACTAGCGGGAGGACTAGCACAGATACGCAGTATTTT
TRBJ2-5 . . TRBV20-1 CSARNTGRETQYF TGCAGTGCCCGGAACACGGGTCGAGAGACCCAGTACTTC
TRBJ1-5 few . TRBV7-9 CASSWGREPQHF TGTGCCAGCAGCTGGGGACGGGAGCCCCAGCATTTT
TRBJ2-5 . TRBD2 TRBV7-8 CASSPVGTSGETQYF TGTGCCAGCAGCCCAGTCGGGACTAGTGGAGAGACCCAGTACTTC
TRBJ2-3 . TRBD2 TRBV10-3 CAIRHTSADTQYF TGTGCCATCAGGCACACTAGCGCAGATACGCAGTATTTT
TRBJ2-7 . TRBD1 TRBV30 CAWMNRQGRGEQYF TGTGCCTGGATGAACCGACAGGGAAGAGGAGAGCAGTACTTC
TRBJ1-1 many . TRBV29-1 CSVDWGRRTEAFF TGCAGCGTTGATTGGGGGCGGAGGACTGAAGCTTTCTTT
TRBJ2-1 many . TRBV18 CASSPLGVSNEQFF TGTGCCAGCTCACCACTGGGGGTTAGCAATGAGCAGTTCTTC
TRBJ2-5 . . TRBV5-1 CASSTTGLLETQYF TGCGCCAGCAGCACGACAGGACTCCTAGAGACCCAGTACTTC
TRBJ2-7 . TRBD2 TRBV5-4 CASSNKLAGSGEQYF TGTGCCAGCAGCAATAAACTAGCGGGATCGGGCGAGCAGTACTTC
TRBJ2-5 many . TRBV6-5 CASSYRIGETQYF TGTGCCAGCAGTTACCGGATAGGAGAGACCCAGTACTTC
TRBJ2-1 many TRBD2 TRBV5-5 CASSSRLAGRNNEQFF TGTGCCAGCAGCTCTAGACTAGCGGGCCGCAACAATGAGCAGTTCTTC
TRBJ2-1 many . TRBV6-1 CASSLRSGYNEQFF TGTGCCAGCAGCCTGCGATCGGGTTACAATGAGCAGTTCTTC
TRBJ1-1 few . TRBV5-4 CASSFLGQNTEAFF TGTGCCAGCAGCTTTCTCGGACAGAACACTGAAGCTTTCTTT
TRBJ2-3 few TRBD1 TRBV7-7 CASSLGTGSSTDTQYF TGTGCTAGCAGCTTAGGGACAGGGAGCAGCACAGATACGCAGTATTTT
TRBJ2-5 many . TRBV28 CATMHAGAIKTQYF TGTGCCACCATGCATGCGGGCGCCATTAAGACCCAGTACTTC
TRBJ2-1 . . TRBV20-1 CSAPDSYRPNNEQFF TGCAGTGCCCCGGACTCTTATCGCCCAAACAATGAGCAGTTCTTC
TRBJ2-3 . . TRBV7-3 CASSQGSGDTQYF TGTGCCAGCAGCCAAGGTTCGGGAGATACGCAGTATTTT
TRBJ2-5 many . TRBV28 CASSFGWARTQYF TGTGCCAGCAGTTTTGGGTGGGCCCGGACCCAGTACTTC
TRBJ2-7 . . TRBV6-5 CASSYGLTGEQYF TGTGCCAGCAGCTACGGTCTGACAGGCGAGCAGTACTTC
TRBJ2-2 . . TRBV4-3 CASSQDGLGGELFF TGCGCCAGCAGCCAAGATGGGCTAGGGGGGGAGCTGTTTTTT
TRBJ2-3 . TRBD1 TRBV5-1 CASSLGDSLIADTQYF TGCGCCAGCAGCTTGGGGGACAGTCTAATCGCAGATACGCAGTATTTT
TRBJ2-4 many . TRBV4-3 CASSHSRGLAKNIQYF TGCGCCAGCAGCCACTCCAGGGGTTTAGCCAAAAACATTCAGTACTTC
TRBJ2-2 . . TRBV5-1 CASSLEGTSNTGELFF TGCGCCAGCAGCTTGGAGGGGACATCGAACACCGGGGAGCTGTTTTTT
TRBJ2-3 many . TRBV20-1 CSAPLPRPVTDTQYF TGCAGTGCCCCACTTCCTCGTCCTGTCACAGATACGCAGTATTTT
TRBJ2-5 many . TRBV5-1 CASSLWQGQETQYF TGCGCCAGCAGCTTGTGGCAGGGCCAAGAGACCCAGTACTTC
TRBJ2-5 many TRBD2 TRBV6-2/TRBV6-3 CASSWFLGGRETQYF TGTGCCAGCAGTTGGTTCCTCGGCGGGAGAGAGACCCAGTACTTC
TRBJ2-3 many . TRBV11-3 CASSLSRSDTQYF TGTGCCAGCAGCCTCAGCAGATCAGATACGCAGTATTTT
TRBJ2-3 few TRBD2 TRBV6-1 CASSNSGRTDTQYF TGTGCCAGCAGTAATAGCGGGAGGACAGATACGCAGTATTTT
TRBJ2-1 . TRBD2 TRBV10-2 CASSEYSAGGKGNEQFF TGCGCCAGCAGTGAGTACTCAGCGGGAGGCAAGGGGAATGAGCAGTTCTTC
TRBJ2-7 . . TRBV7-2 CASSLAWGRGDEQYF TGTGCCAGCAGCTTAGCGTGGGGGCGTGGGGACGAGCAGTACTTC
TRBJ2-7 few TRBD1 TRBV5-1 CASSWGQGAGEQYF TGCGCCAGCAGCTGGGGACAGGGGGCAGGAGAGCAGTACTTC
TRBJ1-4 many . TRBV15 CATSRDFHEKLFF TGTGCCACCAGCAGAGATTTTCATGAAAAACTGTTTTTT
TRBJ2-1 few . TRBV6-2/TRBV6-3 CASSSRRQTQFF TGTGCCAGCAGCTCTCGCAGGCAGACTCAGTTCTTC
TRBJ2-3 few TRBD2 TRBV28 CASRPQLAGIRTDTQYF TGTGCCAGCAGACCCCAACTAGCGGGAATACGCACAGATACGCAGTATTTT
TRBJ2-1 . TRBD1 TRBV10-3 CAISRGQGTYNEQFF TGTGCCATCAGTAGGGGACAGGGGACCTACAATGAGCAGTTCTTC